Below, 3 T cell receptor beta chains from the same sample are listed, as sequenced in a study of CD4+ T cells in melanoma. Assay used: immunoSEQ multiplex PCR; TCRdb lists only in-frame clones, some missing. Among over 100,000 clones, about 90% were seen once, and the ten largest hold about 3.5%. Sequencing was performed on peripheral blood. The receptors here all came from a human donor with melanoma.

The gene calls are TRBV9 and TRBJ2-3, with a weak D call TRBD1 (6 bases). This CDR3 contains 15 residues. The V end was cut by 2 bases, the J end by 4 bases, with 14 bases between. Germline V gives CDR1 SGDLS, CDR2 YYNGEE. CDR3 sequence (DNA): TGTGCCAGCAGCGTCCAGGGGAGCAGTGCAGATACGCAGTATTTT. This codes for CASSVQGSSADTQYF. Full variable domain (rest looked up from reference TRBV9 and TRBJ2-3): DSGVTQTPKHLITATGQRVTLRCSPRSGDLSVYWYQQSLDQGLQFLIQYYNGEERAKGNILERFSAQQFPDLHSELNLSSLELGDSALYFCASSVQGSSADTQYFGPGTRLTVL.

The rearrangement joins TRBV9 to TRBJ1-4, with D perhaps TRBD1 (6 bases). The germline V gene encodes CDR1 SGDLS and CDR2 YYNGEE. Trimming took 0 bases from V and 7 from J, leaving 13 bases between them. The CDR3 consists of 15 residues. The CDR3 DNA reads as TGTGCCAGCAGCGTAGATCCGGGGGCGCGTGAAAAACTGTTTTTT. This sequence encodes CASSVDPGAREKLFF. The variable domain in full, with the rest retrieved from reference TRBV9 and TRBJ1-4, is DSGVTQTPKHLITATGQRVTLRCSPRSGDLSVYWYQQSLDQGLQFLIQYYNGEERAKGNILERFSAQQFPDLHSELNLSSLELGDSALYFCASSVDPGAREKLFFGSGTQLSVL.

V is TRBV15 and J is TRBJ1-5; TRBD1 aligns across 7 bases. The CDR3 consists of 16 residues. Germline trimming cut 1 base from V and 1 base from J; bases unmatched to any gene: 4. CDR1 is LNHNV, CDR2 YYDKDF, per germline (reference sequence). CDR3 nucleotides: TGTGCCACCAGCAGAGGACAGGGAAGCAGCAATCAGCCCCAGCATTTT. Its translation is CATSRGQGSSNQPQHF.